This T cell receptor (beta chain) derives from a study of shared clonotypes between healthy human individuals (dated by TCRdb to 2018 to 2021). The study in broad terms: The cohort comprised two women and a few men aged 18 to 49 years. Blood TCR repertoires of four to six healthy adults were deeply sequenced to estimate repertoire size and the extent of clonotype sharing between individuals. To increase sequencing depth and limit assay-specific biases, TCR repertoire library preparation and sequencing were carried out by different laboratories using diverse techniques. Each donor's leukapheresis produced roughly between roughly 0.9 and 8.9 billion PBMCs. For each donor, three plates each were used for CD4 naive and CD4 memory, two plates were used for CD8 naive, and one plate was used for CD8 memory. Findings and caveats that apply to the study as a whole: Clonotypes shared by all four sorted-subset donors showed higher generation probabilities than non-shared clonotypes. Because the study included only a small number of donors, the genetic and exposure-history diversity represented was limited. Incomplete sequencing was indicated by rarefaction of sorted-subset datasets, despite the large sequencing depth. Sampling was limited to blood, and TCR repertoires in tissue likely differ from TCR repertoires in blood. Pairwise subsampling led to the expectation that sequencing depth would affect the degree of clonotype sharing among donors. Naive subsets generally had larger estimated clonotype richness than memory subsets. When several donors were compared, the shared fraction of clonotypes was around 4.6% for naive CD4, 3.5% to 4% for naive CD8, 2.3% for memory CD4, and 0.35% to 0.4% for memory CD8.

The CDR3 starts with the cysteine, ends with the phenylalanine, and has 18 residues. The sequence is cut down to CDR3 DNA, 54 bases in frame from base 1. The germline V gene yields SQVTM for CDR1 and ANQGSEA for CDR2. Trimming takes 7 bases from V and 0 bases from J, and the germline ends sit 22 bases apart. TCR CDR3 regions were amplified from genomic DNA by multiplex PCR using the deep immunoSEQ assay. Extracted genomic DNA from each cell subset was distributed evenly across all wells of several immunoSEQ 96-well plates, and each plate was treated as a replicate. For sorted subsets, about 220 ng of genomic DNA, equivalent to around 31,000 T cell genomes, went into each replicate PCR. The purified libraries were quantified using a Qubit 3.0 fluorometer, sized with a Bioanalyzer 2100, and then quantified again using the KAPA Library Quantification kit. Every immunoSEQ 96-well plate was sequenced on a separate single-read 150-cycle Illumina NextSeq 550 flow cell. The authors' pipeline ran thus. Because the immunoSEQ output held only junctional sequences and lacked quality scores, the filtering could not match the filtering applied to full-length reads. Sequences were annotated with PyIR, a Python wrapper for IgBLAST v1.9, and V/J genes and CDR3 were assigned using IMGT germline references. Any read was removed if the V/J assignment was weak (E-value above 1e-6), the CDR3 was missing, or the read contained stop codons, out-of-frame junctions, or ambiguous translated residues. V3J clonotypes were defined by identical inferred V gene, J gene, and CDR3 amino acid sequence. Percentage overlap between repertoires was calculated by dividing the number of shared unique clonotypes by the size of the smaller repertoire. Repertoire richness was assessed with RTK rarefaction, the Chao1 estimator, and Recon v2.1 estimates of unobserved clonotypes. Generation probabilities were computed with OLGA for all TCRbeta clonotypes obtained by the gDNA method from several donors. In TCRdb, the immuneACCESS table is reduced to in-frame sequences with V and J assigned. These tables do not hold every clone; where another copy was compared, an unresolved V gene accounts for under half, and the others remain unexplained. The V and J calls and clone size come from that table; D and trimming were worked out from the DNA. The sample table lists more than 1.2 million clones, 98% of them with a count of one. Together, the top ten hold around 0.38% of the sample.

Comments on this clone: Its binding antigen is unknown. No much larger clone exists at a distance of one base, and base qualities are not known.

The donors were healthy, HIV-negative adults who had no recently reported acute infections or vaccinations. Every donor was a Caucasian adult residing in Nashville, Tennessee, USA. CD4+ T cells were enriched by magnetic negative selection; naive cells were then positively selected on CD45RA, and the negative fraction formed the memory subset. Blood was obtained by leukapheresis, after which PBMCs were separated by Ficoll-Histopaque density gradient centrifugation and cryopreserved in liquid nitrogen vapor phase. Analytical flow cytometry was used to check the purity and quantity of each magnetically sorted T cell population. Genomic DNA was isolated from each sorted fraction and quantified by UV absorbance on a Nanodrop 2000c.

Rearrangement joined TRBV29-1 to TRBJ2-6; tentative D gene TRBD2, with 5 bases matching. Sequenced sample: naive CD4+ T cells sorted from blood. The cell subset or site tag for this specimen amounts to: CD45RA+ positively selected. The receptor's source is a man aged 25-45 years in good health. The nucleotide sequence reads TGCAGCGCCTACACGTATAGCGACTCCACCTCTGGGGCCAACGTCCTGACTTTC. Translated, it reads CSAYTYSDSTSGANVLTF.